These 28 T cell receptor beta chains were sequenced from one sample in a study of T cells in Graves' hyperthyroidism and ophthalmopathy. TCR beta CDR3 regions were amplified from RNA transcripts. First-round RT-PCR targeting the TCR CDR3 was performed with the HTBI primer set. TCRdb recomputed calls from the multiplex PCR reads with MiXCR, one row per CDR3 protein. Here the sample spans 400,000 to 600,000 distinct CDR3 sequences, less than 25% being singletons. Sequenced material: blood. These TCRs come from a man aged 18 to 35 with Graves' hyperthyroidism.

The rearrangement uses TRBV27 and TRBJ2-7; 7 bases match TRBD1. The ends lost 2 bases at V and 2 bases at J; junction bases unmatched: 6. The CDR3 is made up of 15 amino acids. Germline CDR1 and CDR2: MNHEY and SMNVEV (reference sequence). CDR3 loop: CASSLVQGSTYEQYF. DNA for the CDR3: TGTGCCAGCAGTTTAGTACAGGGGTCCACCTACGAGCAGTACTTC.

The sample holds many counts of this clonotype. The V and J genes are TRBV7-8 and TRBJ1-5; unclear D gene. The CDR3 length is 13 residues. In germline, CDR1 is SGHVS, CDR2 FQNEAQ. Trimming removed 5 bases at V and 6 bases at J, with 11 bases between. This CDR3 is CASSTSGRQPQHF. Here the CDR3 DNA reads TGTGCCAGCAGCACCTCTGGTCGTCAGCCCCAGCATTTT.

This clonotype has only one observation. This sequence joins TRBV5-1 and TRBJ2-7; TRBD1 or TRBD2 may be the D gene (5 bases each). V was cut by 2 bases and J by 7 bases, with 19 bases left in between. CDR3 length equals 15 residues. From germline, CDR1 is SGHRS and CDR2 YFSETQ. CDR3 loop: CASSFGTANVWEQYF. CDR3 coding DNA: TGCGCCAGCAGCTTCGGGACGGCCAATGTTTGGGAGCAGTACTTC.

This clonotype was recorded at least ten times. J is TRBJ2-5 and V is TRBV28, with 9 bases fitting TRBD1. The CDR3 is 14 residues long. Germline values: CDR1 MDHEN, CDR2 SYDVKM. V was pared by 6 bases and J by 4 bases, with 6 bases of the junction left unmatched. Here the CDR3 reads CASSSPGQGETQYF. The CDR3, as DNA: TGTGCCAGCAGCTCACCGGGACAGGGAGAGACCCAGTACTTC.

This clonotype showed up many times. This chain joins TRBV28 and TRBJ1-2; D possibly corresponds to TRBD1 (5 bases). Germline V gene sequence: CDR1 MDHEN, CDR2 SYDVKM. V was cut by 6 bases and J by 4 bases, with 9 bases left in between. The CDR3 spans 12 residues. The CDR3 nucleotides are TGTGCCAGCAGCTCAGGGACCTATGGCTACACCTTC. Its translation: CASSSGTYGYTF.

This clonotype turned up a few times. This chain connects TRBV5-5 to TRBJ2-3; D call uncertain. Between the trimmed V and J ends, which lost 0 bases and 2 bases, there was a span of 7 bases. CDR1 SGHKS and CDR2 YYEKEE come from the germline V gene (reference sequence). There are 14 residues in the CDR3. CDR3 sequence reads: CASSLAMYTDTQYF. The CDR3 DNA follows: TGTGCCAGCAGCTTGGCAATGTACACAGATACGCAGTATTTT.

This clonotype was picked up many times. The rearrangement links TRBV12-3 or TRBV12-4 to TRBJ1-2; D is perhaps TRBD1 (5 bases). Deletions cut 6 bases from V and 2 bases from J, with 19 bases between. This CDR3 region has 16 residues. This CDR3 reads CASSSGGGRGNYGYTF. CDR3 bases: TGTGCCAGCAGCTCCGGGGGAGGGAGAGGGAACTATGGCTACACCTTC.

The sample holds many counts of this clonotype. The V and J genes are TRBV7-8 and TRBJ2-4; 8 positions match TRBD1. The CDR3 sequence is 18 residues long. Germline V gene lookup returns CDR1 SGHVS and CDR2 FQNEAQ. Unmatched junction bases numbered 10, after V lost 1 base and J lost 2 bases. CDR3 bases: TGTGCCAGCAGCTTAGTACCTGACAGGGGAAGATCCAAAAACATTCAGTACTTC. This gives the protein CASSLVPDRGRSKNIQYF.

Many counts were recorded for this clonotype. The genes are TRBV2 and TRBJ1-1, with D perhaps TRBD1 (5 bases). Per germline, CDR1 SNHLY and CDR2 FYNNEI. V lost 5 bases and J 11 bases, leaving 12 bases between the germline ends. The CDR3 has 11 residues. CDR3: CASSLPGVAFF. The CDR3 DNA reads TGTGCCAGCAGTTTACCGGGGGTGGCTTTCTTT.

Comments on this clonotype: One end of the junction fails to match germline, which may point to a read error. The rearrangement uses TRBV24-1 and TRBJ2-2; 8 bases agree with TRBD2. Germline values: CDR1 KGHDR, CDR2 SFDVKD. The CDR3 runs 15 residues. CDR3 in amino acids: CATSDEDKSGRELCF. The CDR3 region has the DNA TGTGCCACCAGTGATGAGGACAAGTCCGGGAGGGAGCTGTGTTTT.

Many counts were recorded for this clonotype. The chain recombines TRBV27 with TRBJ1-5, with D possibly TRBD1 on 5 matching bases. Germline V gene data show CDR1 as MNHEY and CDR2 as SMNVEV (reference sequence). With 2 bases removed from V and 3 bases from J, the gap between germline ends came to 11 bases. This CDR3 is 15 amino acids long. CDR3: CASSLPRQHNQPQHF. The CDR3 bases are TGTGCCAGCAGTTTACCTCGACAGCACAATCAGCCCCAGCATTTT.

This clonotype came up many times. For the CDR3, the DNA is TGTGCCAGCAGTCAGGGAGGGAACACTGAAGCTTTCTTT. As protein: CASSQGGNTEAFF. This chain connects TRBV12-3 or TRBV12-4 to TRBJ1-1; perhaps TRBD1 as D (5 bases). The CDR3 is 13 residues long. Trimming removed 5 bases at V and 1 base at J, with 8 bases between.

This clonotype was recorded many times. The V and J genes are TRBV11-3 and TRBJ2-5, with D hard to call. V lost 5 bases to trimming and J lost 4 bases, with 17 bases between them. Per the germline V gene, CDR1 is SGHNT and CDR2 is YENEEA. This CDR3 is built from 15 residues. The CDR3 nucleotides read TGTGCCAGCAGCCTGTGGGCCACCCACGGAGAGACCCAGTACTTC. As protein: CASSLWATHGETQYF. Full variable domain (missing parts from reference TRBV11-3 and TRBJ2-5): EAGVVQSPRYKIIEKKQPVAFWCNPISGHNTLYWYLQNLGQGPELLIRYENEEAVDDSQLPKDRFSAERLKGVDSTLKIQPAELGDSAVYLCASSLWATHGETQYFGPGTRLLVL.

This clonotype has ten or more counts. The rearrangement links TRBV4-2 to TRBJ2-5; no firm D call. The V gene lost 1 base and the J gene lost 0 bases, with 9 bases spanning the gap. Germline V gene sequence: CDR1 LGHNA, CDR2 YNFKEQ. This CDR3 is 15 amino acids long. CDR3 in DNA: TGTGCCAGCAGCCAAGGTCGTCACCACCAAGAGACCCAGTACTTC. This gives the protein CASSQGRHHQETQYF.

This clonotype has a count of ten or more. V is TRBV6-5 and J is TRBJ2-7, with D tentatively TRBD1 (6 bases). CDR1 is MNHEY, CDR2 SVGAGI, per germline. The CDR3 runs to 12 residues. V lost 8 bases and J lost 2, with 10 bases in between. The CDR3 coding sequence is TGTGCCAGCGACAGGCCAACCTACGAGCAGTACTTC. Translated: CASDRPTYEQYF.

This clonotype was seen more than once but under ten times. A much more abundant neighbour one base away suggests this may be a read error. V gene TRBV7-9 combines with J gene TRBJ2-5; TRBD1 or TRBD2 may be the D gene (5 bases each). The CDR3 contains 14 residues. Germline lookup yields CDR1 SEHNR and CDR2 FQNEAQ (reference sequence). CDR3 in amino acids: CASSGRGELETKYF. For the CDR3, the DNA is TGTGCCAGCAGCGGGAGAGGGGAACTAGAGACCAAGTACTTC.

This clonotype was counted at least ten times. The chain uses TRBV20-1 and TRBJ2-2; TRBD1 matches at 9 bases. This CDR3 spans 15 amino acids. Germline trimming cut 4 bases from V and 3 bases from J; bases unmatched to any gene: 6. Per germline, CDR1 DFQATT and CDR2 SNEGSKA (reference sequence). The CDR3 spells CSATGQGPDTGELFF. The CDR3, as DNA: TGCAGTGCTACTGGACAGGGGCCAGACACCGGGGAGCTGTTTTTT.

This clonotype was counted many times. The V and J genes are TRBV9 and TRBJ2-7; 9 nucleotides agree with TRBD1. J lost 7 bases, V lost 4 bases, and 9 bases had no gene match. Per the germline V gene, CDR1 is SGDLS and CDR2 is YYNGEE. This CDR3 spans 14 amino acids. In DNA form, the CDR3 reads TGTGCCAGCAGCTCCACGGGACAGGGTCGGGAGCAGTACTTC. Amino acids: CASSSTGQGREQYF.

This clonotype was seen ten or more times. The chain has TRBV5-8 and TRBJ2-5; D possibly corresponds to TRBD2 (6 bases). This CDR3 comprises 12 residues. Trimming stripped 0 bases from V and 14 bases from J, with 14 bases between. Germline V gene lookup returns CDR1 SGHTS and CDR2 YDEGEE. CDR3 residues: CASSLEGREPYF. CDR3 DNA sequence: TGTGCCAGCAGCTTGGAGGGGCGGGAACCTTACTTC.

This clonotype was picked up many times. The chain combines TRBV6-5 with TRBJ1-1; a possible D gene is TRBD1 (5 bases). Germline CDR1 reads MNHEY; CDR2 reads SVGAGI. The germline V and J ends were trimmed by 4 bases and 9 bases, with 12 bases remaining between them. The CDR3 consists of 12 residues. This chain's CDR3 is CASSFRPGQAFF. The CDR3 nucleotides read TGTGCCAGCAGTTTCCGTCCGGGACAAGCTTTCTTT.

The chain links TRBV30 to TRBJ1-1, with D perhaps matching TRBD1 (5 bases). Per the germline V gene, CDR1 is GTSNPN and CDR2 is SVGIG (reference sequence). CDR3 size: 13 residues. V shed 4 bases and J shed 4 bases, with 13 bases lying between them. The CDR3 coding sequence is TGTGCCTGGAACCCGGGGCTAGGCACTGAAGCTTTCTTT. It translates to CAWNPGLGTEAFF.

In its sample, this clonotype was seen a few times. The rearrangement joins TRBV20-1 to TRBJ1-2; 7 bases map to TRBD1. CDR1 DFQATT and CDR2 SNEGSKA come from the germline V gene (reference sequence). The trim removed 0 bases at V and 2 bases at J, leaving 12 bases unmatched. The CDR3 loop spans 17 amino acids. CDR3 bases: TGCAGTGCTAGAGATTTGGGCAGGGGGGATCCGAACTATGGCTACACCTTC. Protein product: CSARDLGRGDPNYGYTF.

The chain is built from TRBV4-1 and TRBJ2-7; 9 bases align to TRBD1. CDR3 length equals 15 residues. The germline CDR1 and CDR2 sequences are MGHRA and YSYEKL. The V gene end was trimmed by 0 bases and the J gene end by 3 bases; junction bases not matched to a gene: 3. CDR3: CASSQDAGQGYEQYF. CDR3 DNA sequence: TGCGCCAGCAGCCAAGATGCGGGACAGGGCTACGAGCAGTACTTC.

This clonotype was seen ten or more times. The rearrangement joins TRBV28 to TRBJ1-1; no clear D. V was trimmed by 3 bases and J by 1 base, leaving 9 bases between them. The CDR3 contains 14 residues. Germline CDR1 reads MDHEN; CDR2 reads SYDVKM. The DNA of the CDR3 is TGTGCCAGCAGTTTCCCGACATCGAACACTGAAGCTTTCTTT. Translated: CASSFPTSNTEAFF. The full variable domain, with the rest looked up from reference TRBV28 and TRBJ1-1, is DVKVTQSSRYLVKRTGEKVFLECVQDMDHENMFWYRQDPGLGLRLIYFSYDVKMKEKGDIPEGYSVSREKKERFSLILESASTNQTSMYLCASSFPTSNTEAFFGQGTRLTVV.

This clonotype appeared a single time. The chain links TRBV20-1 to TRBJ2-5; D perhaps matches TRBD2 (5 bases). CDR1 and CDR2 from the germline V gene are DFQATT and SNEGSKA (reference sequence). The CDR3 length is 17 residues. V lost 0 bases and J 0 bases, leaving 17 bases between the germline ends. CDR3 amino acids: CSARDWRSSSYQETQYF. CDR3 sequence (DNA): TGCAGTGCTAGAGATTGGCGTTCTAGCTCGTACCAAGAGACCCAGTACTTC.

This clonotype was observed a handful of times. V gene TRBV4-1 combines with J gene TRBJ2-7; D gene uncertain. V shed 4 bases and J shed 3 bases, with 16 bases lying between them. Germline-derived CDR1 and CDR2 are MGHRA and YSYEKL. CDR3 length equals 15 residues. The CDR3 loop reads CASSPRRVSDYEQYF. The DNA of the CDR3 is TGCGCCAGCAGCCCTCGTAGGGTCAGCGACTACGAGCAGTACTTC.

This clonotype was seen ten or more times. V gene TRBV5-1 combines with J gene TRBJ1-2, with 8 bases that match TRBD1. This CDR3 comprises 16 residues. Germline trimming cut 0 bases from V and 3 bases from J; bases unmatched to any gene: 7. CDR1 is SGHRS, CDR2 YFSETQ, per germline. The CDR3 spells CASSLEVPGGDYGYTF. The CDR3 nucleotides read TGCGCCAGCAGCTTGGAGGTGCCAGGGGGCGACTATGGCTACACCTTC.

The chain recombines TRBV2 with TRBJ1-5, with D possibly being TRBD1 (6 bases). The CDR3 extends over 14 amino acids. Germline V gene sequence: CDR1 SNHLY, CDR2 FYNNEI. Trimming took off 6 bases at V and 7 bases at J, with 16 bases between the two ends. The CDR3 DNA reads TGTGCCAGCAGGGCCGGACAGTCAGGACAGCCCCAGCATTTT. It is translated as CASRAGQSGQPQHF.